These 8 T cell receptor beta chains came from one sample sequenced in a study of cytomegalovirus exposure and HLA in healthy donors. This PCR relied on a set of 60 Vbeta primers and 13 Jbeta primers. Profiled with immunoSEQ multiplex PCR; TCRdb holds only in-frame clones, not every one. The sample holds a few hundred thousand clones, around 89% seen once. Sequenced material: PBMCs. These receptors all stem from a young woman in good health and CMV-seronegative.

The V gene is TRBV5-8, the J gene TRBJ1-3, with 7 bases matching TRBD1. The V gene end was trimmed by 4 bases and the J gene end by 4 bases; junction bases not matched to a gene: 5. Germline CDR1 and CDR2: SGHTS and YDEGEE. This CDR3 region has 14 residues. The CDR3 loop reads CASSLTGSGNTIYF. The CDR3 coding sequence is TGTGCCAGCAGCCTGACAGGGTCCGGAAACACCATATATTTT.

This chain connects TRBV7-9 to TRBJ2-1; TRBD2 agrees at 9 bases. The CDR3 spans 13 residues. Losses at the gene ends were 10 bases for V and 6 bases for J; bases not matched to a gene: 7. Germline lookup yields CDR1 SEHNR and CDR2 FQNEAQ (reference sequence). The DNA of the CDR3 is TGTGCCACCTCCGGCGGGAGGGCCAATGAGCAGTTCTTC. It translates to CATSGGRANEQFF.

The V gene is TRBV2, the J gene TRBJ1-1, with D perhaps TRBD1 (6 bases). Trimming stripped 3 bases from V and 11 bases from J, with 10 bases between. Germline V lookup: CDR1 SNHLY, CDR2 FYNNEI. CDR3 length: 11 residues. This CDR3 is CASSEGGRAFF. CDR3 nucleotide sequence: TGTGCCAGCAGTGAGGGGGGGCGTGCTTTCTTT.

The rearrangement links TRBV5-6 to TRBJ1-2; tentative D call: TRBD1 (6 bases). The CDR3 contains 19 residues. The V end lost 4 bases, the J end lost 8 bases, and 33 bases lay between the germline ends. Germline values: CDR1 SGHDT, CDR2 YYEEEE. The CDR3 here is CASSEYLIGTLGGLMGYTF. The CDR3 region has the DNA TGTGCCAGCAGCGAGTATCTCATCGGGACTCTCGGGGGGCTGATGGGCTACACCTTC.

This clone was found once. V and J are TRBV6-6 and TRBJ1-1, with a tentative D call TRBD1 (5 bases). Germline V gene sequence: CDR1 MNHNY, CDR2 SVGAGI (reference sequence). Deletions cut 7 bases from V and 1 base from J, with 19 bases between. The CDR3 length is 16 residues. DNA of the CDR3: TGTGCCAGCACCATTTTGGGGGGTACGGAGAACACTGAAGCTTTCTTT. Translation gives CASTILGGTENTEAFF.

V usage is TRBV13 and J usage is TRBJ1-1; D is perhaps TRBD1 (6 bases). The CDR3 loop spans 16 amino acids. The germline gives CDR1 PRHDT, CDR2 FYEKMQ (reference sequence). V lost 0 bases and J 2 bases, leaving 13 bases between the germline ends. Written as DNA, the CDR3 is TGTGCCAGCAGCTTAGGTGCAGGGACAATAAACACTGAAGCTTTCTTT. As protein: CASSLGAGTINTEAFF.

The V and J genes are TRBV29-1 and TRBJ2-1, with TRBD1 as a possible D gene (5 bases). CDR1 and CDR2 from the germline V gene are SQVTM and ANQGSEA. The V end was cut by 5 bases, the J end by 7 bases, with 12 bases between. CDR3 length equals 12 residues. CDR3 nucleotide sequence: TGCAGCGTTATCAGGGTAGAGAATGAGCAGTTCTTC. It encodes CSVIRVENEQFF.

The gene calls are TRBV15 and TRBJ2-3, with 12 bases aligning to TRBD2. Trimming removed 1 base from V and 2 bases from J; junction bases left unmatched: 1. The CDR3 consists of 16 residues. Germline V gene sequence: CDR1 LNHNV, CDR2 YYDKDF (reference sequence). This chain's CDR3 is CATSRGTSGDTDTQYF. The CDR3 nucleotides read TGTGCCACCAGCAGAGGGACTAGCGGGGACACAGATACGCAGTATTTT.